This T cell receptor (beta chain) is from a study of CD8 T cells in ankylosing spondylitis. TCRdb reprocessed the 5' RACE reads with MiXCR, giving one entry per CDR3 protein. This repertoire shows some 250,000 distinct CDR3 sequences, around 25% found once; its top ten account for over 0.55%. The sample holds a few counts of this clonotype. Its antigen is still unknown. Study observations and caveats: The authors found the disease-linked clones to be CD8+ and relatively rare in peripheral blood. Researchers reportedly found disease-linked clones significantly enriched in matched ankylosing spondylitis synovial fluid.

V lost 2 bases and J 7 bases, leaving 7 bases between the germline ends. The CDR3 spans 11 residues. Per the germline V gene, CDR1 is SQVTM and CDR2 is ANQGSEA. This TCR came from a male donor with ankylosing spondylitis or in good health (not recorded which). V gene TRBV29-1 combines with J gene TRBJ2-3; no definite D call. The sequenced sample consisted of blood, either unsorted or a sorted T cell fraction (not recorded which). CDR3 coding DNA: TGCAGCGTTGAATACCGTAATACGCAGTATTTT. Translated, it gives CSVEYRNTQYF.